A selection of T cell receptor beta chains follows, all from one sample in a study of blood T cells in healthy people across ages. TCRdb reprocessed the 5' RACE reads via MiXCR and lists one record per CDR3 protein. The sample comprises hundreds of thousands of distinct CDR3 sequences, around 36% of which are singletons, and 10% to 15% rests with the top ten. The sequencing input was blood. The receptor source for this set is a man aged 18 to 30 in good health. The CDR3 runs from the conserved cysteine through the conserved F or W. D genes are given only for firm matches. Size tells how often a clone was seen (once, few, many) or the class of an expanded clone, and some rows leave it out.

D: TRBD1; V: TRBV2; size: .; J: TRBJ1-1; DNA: TGTGCCAGCGCCGGACAGGGTGTCACTGAAGCTTTCTTT; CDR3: CASAGQGVTEAFF
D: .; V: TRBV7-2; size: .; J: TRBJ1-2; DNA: TGTGCCAGCAGCTCTGGAAAGAACAGCGAGGGCTACACCTTC; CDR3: CASSSGKNSEGYTF
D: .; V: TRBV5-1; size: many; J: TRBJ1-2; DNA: TGCGCCAGCAGCGCAGAAAATAACTATGGCTACACCTTC; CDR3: CASSAENNYGYTF
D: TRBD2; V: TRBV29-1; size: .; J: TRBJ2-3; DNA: TGCAGCCCCCGGGGGGATGGGGATACGCAGTATTTT; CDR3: CSPRGDGDTQYF
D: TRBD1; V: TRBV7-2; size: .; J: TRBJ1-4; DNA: TGTGCCAGCAGCTTACTATCCGGGACAGGTGGTGAAAAACTGTTTTTT; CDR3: CASSLLSGTGGEKLFF
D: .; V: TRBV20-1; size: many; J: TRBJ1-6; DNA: TGCAGTGCTAGTCGTCTCTCCTATAATTCACCCCTCCACTTT; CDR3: CSASRLSYNSPLHF
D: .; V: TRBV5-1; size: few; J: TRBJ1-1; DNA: TGCGCCAGCAGCTTGGCCGGGGGGGGACGGAACACTGAAGCTTTCTTT; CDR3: CASSLAGGGRNTEAFF
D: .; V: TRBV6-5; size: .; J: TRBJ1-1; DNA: TGTGCCAGCAGATGGGACTCTGAAGCTTTCTTT; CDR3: CASRWDSEAFF
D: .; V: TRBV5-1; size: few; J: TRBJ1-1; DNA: TGCGCCAGCCAGGTTATGAGCGGGGCGAACACTGAAGCTTTCTTT; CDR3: CASQVMSGANTEAFF
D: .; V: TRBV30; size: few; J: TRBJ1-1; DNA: TGTGCCTGGAGTCAACGGACAGAATTGAACACTGAAGCTTTCTTT; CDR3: CAWSQRTELNTEAFF
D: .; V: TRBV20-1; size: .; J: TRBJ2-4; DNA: TGCAGTGCCCAAAGGAGGGACTTTCCCCTGGAGCAGTACTTC; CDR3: CSAQRRDFPLEQYF
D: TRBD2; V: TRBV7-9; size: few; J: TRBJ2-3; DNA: TGTGCCAGCAGCCCGCGGGGGGATGGAGGCACAGATACGCAGTATTTT; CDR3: CASSPRGDGGTDTQYF
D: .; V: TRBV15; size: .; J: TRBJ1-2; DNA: TGTGCCACCAGCAGACACCCAAGTGGGCAGGGATGGGGCTACACCTTC; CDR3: CATSRHPSGQGWGYTF
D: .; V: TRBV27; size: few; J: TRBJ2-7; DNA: TGTGCCAGCAGTTTGCTGGGGGGCGGGAGCGAGCAGTACTTC; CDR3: CASSLLGGGSEQYF
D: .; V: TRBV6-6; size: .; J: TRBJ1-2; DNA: TGTGCCAGCAGTTACAGGGAAAGAGGCTACACCTTC; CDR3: CASSYRERGYTF
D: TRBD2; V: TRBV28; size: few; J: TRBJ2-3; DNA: TGTGCCAGCAGTTTAAGTCCGGCAGGGAGGGTCATCGGCACAGATACGCAGTATTTT; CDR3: CASSLSPAGRVIGTDTQYF
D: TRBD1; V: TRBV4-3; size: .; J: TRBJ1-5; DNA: TGCGCCAGCAGCCTACACACAGGGGGACAGGGTAATCAGCCCCAGCATTTT; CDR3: CASSLHTGGQGNQPQHF
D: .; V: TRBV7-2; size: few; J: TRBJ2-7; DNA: TGTGCCAGCAGCTTAGTCGAGGGGGGGACCTACGAGCAGTACTTC; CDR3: CASSLVEGGTYEQYF
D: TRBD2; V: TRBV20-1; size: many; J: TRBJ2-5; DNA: TGCAGTGCTAGTCTGGCTAGCGGGGGCCAAGAGACCCAGTACTTC; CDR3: CSASLASGGQETQYF
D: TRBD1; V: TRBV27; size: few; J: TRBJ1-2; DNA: TGTGCCAGCAGTTTCCGGACAGGTCCCCACTATGGCTACACCTTC; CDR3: CASSFRTGPHYGYTF
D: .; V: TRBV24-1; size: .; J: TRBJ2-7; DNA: TGTGCCACCAGTGATGGGACGGAGACCTACAATGAGCAGTACTTC; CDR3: CATSDGTETYNEQYF
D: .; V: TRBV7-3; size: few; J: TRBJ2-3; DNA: TGTGCCAGCAGCCTCGACTCGGGGTTCACAGATACGCAGTATTTT; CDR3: CASSLDSGFTDTQYF
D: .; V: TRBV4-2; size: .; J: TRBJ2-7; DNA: TGTGCCAGCAGCCAAGACCCGGACTACTACGAGCAGTACTTC; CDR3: CASSQDPDYYEQYF
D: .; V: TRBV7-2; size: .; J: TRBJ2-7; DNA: TGTGCCAGCAGCTTAAGGAGGCGGGGATACAATGAGCAGTACTTC; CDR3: CASSLRRRGYNEQYF
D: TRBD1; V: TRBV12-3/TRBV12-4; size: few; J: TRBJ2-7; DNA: TGTGCCAGCAGTTCGTCCCGGGACAGTTACGAGCAGTACTTC; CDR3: CASSSSRDSYEQYF
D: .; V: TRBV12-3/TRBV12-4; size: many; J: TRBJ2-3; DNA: TGTGCCAGCAGTGATACAGGGAAGGCAGATACGCAGTATTTT; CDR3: CASSDTGKADTQYF
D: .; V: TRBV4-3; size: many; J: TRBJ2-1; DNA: TGCGCCAGCAGCCAAGCCGTGGGGAGATCCTACAATGAGCAGTTCTTC; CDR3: CASSQAVGRSYNEQFF
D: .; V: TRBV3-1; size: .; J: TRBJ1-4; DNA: TGTGCCAGCAGCCAAGTGGGCAGCCTATTAGCAACTAATGAAAAACTGTTTTTT; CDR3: CASSQVGSLLATNEKLFF
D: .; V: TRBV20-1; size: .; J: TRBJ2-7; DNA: TGCAGTGCTAGAGGTATTGTGGGGTCCTACGAGCAGTACTTC; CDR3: CSARGIVGSYEQYF
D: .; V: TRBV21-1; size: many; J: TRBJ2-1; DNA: TGTGCCAGCAGCATAAGTAAGACAGGGGGCCCCATGAGCTCCTACAATGAGCAGTTCTTC; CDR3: CASSISKTGGPMSSYNEQFF
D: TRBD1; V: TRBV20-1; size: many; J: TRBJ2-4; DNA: TGCAGTGCTAGGCCGGGACAGGGGGCCAAAAACATTCAGTACTTC; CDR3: CSARPGQGAKNIQYF
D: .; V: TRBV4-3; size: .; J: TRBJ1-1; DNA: TGCGCCAGCAGCCAAGGCAGGGCCCCCTATGAAGCTTTCTTT; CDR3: CASSQGRAPYEAFF
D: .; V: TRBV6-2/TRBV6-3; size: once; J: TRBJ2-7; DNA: TGTGCCAGCAGTTACGTGGGGGAAAAGTCCTACGAGCAGTACTTC; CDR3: CASSYVGEKSYEQYF
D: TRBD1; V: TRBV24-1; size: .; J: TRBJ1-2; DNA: TGTGCCACCAGTGATGCCGGGACAGGGCTTGGCTACACCTTC; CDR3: CATSDAGTGLGYTF
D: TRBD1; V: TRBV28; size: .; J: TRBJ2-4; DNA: TGTGCCAGCAGAGGAGGGACAGGGGTAGAAGAGCAGTACTTC; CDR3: CASRGGTGVEEQYF
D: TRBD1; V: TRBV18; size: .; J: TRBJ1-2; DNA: TGTGCCAGCTCACCCACGGGACAGGGGGATGGCTACACCTTC; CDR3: CASSPTGQGDGYTF
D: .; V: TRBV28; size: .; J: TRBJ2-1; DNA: TGTGCCAGCAGTTTATTATCGGGGAACCTTCTCCAACAAGAGACCCAGTTCTTC; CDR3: CASSLLSGNLLQQETQFF
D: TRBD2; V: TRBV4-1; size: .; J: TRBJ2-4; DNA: TGCGCCAGCAGCCAAGAAGAAGCGGGGGCCGCGGAGCAGTACTTC; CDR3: CASSQEEAGAAEQYF
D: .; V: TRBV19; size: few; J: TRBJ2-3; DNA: TGTGCCAGTAGGGGGGGTAGGGGCGCAGAGTGGATGGATACGCAGTATTTT; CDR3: CASRGGRGAEWMDTQYF
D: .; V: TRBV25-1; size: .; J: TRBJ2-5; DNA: TGTGCCAGCACCTCCGCCTTAAAAGAGACCCAGTACTTC; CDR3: CASTSALKETQYF
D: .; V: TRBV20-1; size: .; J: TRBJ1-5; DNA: TGCAGTGCTAGAGTAGCCAGGAATCAGCCCCAGCATTTT; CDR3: CSARVARNQPQHF
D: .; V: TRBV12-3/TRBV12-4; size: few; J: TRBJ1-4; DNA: TGTGCCAGCAGTATACCGGGATTAAGTTTGGAAAAACTGTTTTTT; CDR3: CASSIPGLSLEKLFF
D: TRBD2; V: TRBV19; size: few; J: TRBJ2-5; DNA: TGTGCCAGTAGTATCCAGCGGGGGGCCGGAGAGACCCAGTACTTC; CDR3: CASSIQRGAGETQYF
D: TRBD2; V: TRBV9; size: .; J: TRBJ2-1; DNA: TGTGCCAGCAGCGTTACTAGCGGGAGGACAAATGAGCAGTTCTTC; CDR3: CASSVTSGRTNEQFF
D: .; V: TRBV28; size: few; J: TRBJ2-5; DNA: TGTGCCAGCAGTCCACCGGCTACCGAAGAGACCCAGTACTTC; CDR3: CASSPPATEETQYF
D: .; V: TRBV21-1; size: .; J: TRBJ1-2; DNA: TGTGCCAGCAGCAAAGGACGGAGAGCTCCGCAAACCTCCTATGGCTACACCTTC; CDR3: CASSKGRRAPQTSYGYTF
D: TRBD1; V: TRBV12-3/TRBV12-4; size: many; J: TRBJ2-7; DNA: TGTGCCAGCAGTTTCGGTCCCGGGACAGGGTACGAGCAGTACTTC; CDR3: CASSFGPGTGYEQYF
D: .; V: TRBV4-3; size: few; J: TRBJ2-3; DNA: TGCGCCAGCAGCCAAGATTACAGGGTTATTAGAGATACGCAGTATTTT; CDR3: CASSQDYRVIRDTQYF
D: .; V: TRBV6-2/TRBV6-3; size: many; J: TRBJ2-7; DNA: TGTGCCAGCAGTTACTCTTTCGTGTGGCAGGGGCGCTACGAGCAGTACTTC; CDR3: CASSYSFVWQGRYEQYF
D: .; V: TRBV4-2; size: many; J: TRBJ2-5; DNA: TGTGCCAGCAGCCAAGAACCCACAGGAACCCAAGAGACCCAGTACTTC; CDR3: CASSQEPTGTQETQYF
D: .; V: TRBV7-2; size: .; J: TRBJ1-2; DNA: TGTGCCAGCAGCTTACTATCCGGGGATGGCTACACCTTC; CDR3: CASSLLSGDGYTF
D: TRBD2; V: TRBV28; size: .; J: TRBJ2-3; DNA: TGTGCCAGCACCTCCCCGGGTGGGGGGGGAGATACGCAGTATTTT; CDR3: CASTSPGGGGDTQYF
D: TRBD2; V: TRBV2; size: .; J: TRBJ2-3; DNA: TGTGCCAGCAGTGTGAGGACTAGCGGGGAAAAATGGGCCACAGATACGCAGTATTTT; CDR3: CASSVRTSGEKWATDTQYF
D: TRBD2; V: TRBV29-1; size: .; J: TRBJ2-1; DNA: TGCAGCGTTGAAGATGGTAGACTAGCGGGTTCCTACAATGAGCAGTTCTTC; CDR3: CSVEDGRLAGSYNEQFF
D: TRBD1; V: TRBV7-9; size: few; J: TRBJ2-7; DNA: TGTGCCAGCAGCCGACAGGGGACGCCCTACGAGCAGTACTTC; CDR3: CASSRQGTPYEQYF